This T cell receptor (beta chain) was sequenced in a study of cytomegalovirus exposure and HLA in healthy donors. Study-wide points: Evidence from a later analysis indicated that most CMV-associated TCR beta chains looked HLA-restricted.

Turning to this clone: Its antigen is currently unknown.

Both 60 Vbeta primers and 13 Jbeta primers went into the PCR. The repertoire was sequenced with immunoSEQ multiplex PCR; TCRdb's copy has only in-frame clones and lacks some. In the table there are under 200,000 clones, 75% to 85% of which are singletons. With V trimmed by 1 base and J by 8 bases, 4 bases remained unmatched. This CDR3 is 13 amino acids long. Germline CDR1 SGHAT, CDR2 FQNNGV. The clonotype originates from a man over 45 in good health and CMV-seropositive. Sequenced sample: PBMCs. The chain joins TRBV11-2 to TRBJ1-2, with TRBD1 matching over 7 bases. This chain's CDR3 is CASSLAGQNGYTF. Here the CDR3 DNA reads TGTGCCAGCAGCTTAGCGGGACAGAACGGCTACACCTTC.